There are a few counts of the clone carrying this T cell receptor beta chain. Its antigen is not identified. The CDR3 extends over 15 amino acids. The junction had 4 bases not matched to a gene; V was cut back by 4 bases and J by 0 bases. Germline-derived CDR1 and CDR2 are SGHRS and YFSETQ. This sample is drawn from a study of Graves' ophthalmopathy and Graves' hyperthyroidism. General study results and limits: The model reached around 70% sensitivity and around 72% specificity for predicting ophthalmopathy progression.

Transcripts of RNA were the source for amplifying TCR beta CDR3 regions. RT-PCR was first run with HTBI primers, then multiplex PCR in a second round. TCRdb called the multiplex PCR reads again in MiXCR, with one record for every CDR3 protein. The repertoire holds under 350,000 distinct CDR3 sequences, with around a sixth as singletons. Each donor who had ophthalmopathy showed moderate-to-severe activity, a CAS of ≥3, a NOSPECS of ≥4, and a duration under 3 months. The chain employs TRBV5-1 and TRBJ2-3; TRBD1 matches 8 bases. Specimen: peripheral blood. This sequence was found in an adult man with Graves' ophthalmopathy. The CDR3, as DNA: TGCGCCAGCAGCCCGACAGGGGCTAGCACAGATACGCAGTATTTT. Protein: CASSPTGASTDTQYF.